The following is a T cell receptor beta chain sequence with its context. This entry comes from a study of blood T cell repertoires in COVID-19. Profiling relied on immunoSEQ multiplex PCR, and the TCRdb table lists in-frame clones only, not all of them. The data hold about 170,000 clones, with just under 85% observed a single time. The sequencing sample was made of peripheral blood. This clonotype originated in a middle-aged man who had recovered from COVID-19.

CDR3 residues: CSEGLAGYNEQFF. The CDR3 nucleotides read TGCTCGGAGGGGCTAGCGGGATACAATGAGCAGTTCTTC. V gene TRBV5-1 combines with J gene TRBJ2-1, with 9 bases lining up with TRBD2. The CDR3 has 13 amino acids. Looked up from germline, CDR1 is SGHRS and CDR2 is YFSETQ.